These T cell receptor beta chains were read from a single sample in a study of cytomegalovirus exposure and HLA in healthy donors. The method was immunoSEQ multiplex PCR; TCRdb's version includes in-frame clones alone and lacks a portion of them. The sample carries about 300,000 clones, roughly 90% recorded once. Sequencing was performed on PBMCs. The receptors were sampled from a woman younger than 35 in good health and CMV-seronegative. Each CDR3 is given without its conserved first and last residue. D genes are given only for firm matches. The size entry is marked missing in some rows and otherwise reads once, few, many or a size class.

>TRBD1|TRBV6-1|once|TRBJ1-5
ASNPQGTNQPQH
>TRBD1|TRBV7-9|NA|TRBJ2-7
ASSPTDRGLYEQY
>NA|TRBV2|NA|TRBJ1-5
ASSARDSYSNQPQH
>NA|TRBV28|once|TRBJ2-7
ASSPLGLTIPYEQY
>TRBD2|TRBV4-3|NA|TRBJ2-2
ASSQVRGRATGELF
>NA|TRBV5-4|NA|TRBJ2-3
ASSYDKGGRFYNLY
>NA|TRBV28|NA|TRBJ2-4
ASSLWRETLAKNIQY
>TRBD2|TRBV7-7|NA|TRBJ2-5
ASSPRTSGEETQY
>TRBD1|TRBV28|once|TRBJ1-3
ASSLGTATIGTIY
>TRBD1|TRBV2|NA|TRBJ1-5
ASLRDRASIRSGPQH
>TRBD2|TRBV4-2|NA|TRBJ2-1
ASSLRTSGYNEQF
>TRBD1|TRBV5-1|NA|TRBJ1-4
ASSWRTGGNEKLF
>NA|TRBV27|NA|TRBJ2-3
ASSRSLPSTSTDTQY
>NA|TRBV5-4|NA|TRBJ2-3
ASAVQGSDTQY
>NA|TRBV2|NA|TRBJ2-7
ASSEDSYYEQY
>TRBD2|TRBV27|NA|TRBJ2-2
ASRAGNTGELF
>TRBD2|TRBV7-7|NA|TRBJ2-7
ASSPRLAGVEEQY
>NA|TRBV4-3|NA|TRBJ2-7
ASSQEGRGPYEQY
>NA|TRBV28|NA|TRBJ2-7
ASRQRGGTDRYEQY
>NA|TRBV6-1|NA|TRBJ2-7
ASSVGTGVGGYEQY
>TRBD2|TRBV5-4|NA|TRBJ2-5
ASSLLLAGQETQY
>NA|TRBV30|NA|TRBJ2-3
AWSEATDTQY
>TRBD2|TRBV10-2|NA|TRBJ2-3
ASNPSSGRTDTQY
>TRBD2|TRBV4-1|once|TRBJ2-7
ASSQGLWGGVGDEQY
>TRBD1|TRBV15|NA|TRBJ2-7
ATSGPGTGGSYEQY
>TRBD1|TRBV5-4|NA|TRBJ2-7
ASRPEGTGTYEQY
>TRBD1|TRBV28|NA|TRBJ1-5
ASRTGGSHQPQH
>TRBD1|TRBV5-6|NA|TRBJ1-2
ASSHIDRVNGYT
>TRBD2|TRBV5-1|once|TRBJ2-1
ASSLEGRESPHEQF
>NA|TRBV27|NA|TRBJ2-2
ASSLSITWTANTGELF
>TRBD1|TRBV28|NA|TRBJ2-5
ASSLWAGTGVETQY
>NA|TRBV27|NA|TRBJ2-5
ASSPGDRSQETQY
>TRBD1|TRBV6-5|NA|TRBJ2-1
ASSPTGGKGNEQF
>NA|TRBV14|NA|TRBJ2-5
ASSPRLGWRETQY
>TRBD1|TRBV2|NA|TRBJ2-3
AGWDRGQSRDTQY
>NA|TRBV29-1|NA|TRBJ2-5
SVGLRQRETQY
>NA|TRBV10-3|NA|TRBJ1-5
AISESEGRQPQH
>TRBD2|TRBV7-9|NA|TRBJ2-5
ASSQPAGVRETQY
>NA|TRBV4-1|NA|TRBJ1-2
ASSQDRVGYGYT
>NA|TRBV28|NA|TRBJ2-6
ASSSTGTGANVLT